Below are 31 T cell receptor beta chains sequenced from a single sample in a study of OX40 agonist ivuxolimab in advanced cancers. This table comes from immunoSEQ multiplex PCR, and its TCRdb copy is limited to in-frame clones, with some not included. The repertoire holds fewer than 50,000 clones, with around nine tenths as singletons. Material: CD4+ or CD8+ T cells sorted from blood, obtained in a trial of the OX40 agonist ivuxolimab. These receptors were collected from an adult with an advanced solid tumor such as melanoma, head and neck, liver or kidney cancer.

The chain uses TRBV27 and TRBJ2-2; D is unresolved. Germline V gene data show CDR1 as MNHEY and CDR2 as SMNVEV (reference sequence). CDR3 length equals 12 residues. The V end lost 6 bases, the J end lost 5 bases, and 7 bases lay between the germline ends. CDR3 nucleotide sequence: TGTGCCAGCAGCCCCGGGACCGGGGAGCTGTTTTTT. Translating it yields CASSPGTGELFF.

Here the CDR3 DNA reads TGTGCCAGCAGCTACGACAGGGGACAGGGGTCGAATGGCTACACCTTC. Protein: CASSYDRGQGSNGYTF. J is TRBJ1-2 and V is TRBV5-8; 10 nucleotides agree with TRBD1. V lost 3 bases and J lost 6; bases outside the gene matches: 11. The germline CDR1 and CDR2 sequences are SGHTS and YDEGEE. The CDR3 sequence is 16 residues long.

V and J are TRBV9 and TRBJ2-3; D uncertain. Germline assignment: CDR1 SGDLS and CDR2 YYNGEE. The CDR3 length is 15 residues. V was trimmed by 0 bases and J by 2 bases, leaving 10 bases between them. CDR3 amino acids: CASSVEELYTDTQYF. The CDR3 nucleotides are TGTGCCAGCAGCGTAGAGGAACTTTACACAGATACGCAGTATTTT.

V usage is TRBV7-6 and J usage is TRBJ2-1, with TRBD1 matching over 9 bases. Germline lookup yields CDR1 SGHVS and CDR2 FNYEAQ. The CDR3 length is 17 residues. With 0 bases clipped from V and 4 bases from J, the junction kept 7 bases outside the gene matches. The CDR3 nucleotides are TGTGCCAGCAGCTTAGCGCTGGGACAGGGTCCATACAATGAGCAGTTCTTC. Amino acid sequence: CASSLALGQGPYNEQFF.

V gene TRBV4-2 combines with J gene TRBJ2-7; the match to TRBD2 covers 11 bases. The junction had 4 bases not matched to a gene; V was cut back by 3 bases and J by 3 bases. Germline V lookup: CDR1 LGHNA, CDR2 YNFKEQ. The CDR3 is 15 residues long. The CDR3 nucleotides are TGTGCCAGCAGCCACGGGACTAGCGGATACTACGAGCAGTACTTC. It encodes CASSHGTSGYYEQYF.

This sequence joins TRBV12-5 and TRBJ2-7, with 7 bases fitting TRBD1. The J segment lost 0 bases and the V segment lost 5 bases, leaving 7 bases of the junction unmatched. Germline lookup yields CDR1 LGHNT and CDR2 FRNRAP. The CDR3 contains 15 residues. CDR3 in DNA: TGTGCTAGTGGTAACCAACAGGGGACCTCCTACGAGCAGTACTTC. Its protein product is CASGNQQGTSYEQYF.

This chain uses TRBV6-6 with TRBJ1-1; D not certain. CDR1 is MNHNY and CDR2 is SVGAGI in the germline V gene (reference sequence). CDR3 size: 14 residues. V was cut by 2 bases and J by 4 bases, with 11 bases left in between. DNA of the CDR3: TGTGCCAGCAGTTACGCGAGAGGATCCACTGAAGCTTTCTTT. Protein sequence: CASSYARGSTEAFF.

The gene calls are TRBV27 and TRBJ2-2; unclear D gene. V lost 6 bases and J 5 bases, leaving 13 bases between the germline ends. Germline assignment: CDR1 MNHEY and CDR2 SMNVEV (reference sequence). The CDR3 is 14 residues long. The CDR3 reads CASSPLGVTGELFF. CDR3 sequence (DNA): TGTGCCAGCAGCCCCTTGGGCGTAACCGGGGAGCTGTTTTTT.

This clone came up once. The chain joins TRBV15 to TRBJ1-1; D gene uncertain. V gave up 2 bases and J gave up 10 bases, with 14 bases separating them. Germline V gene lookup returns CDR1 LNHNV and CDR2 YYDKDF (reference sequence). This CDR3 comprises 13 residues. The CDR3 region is CATSRPRLSTAFF. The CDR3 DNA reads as TGTGCCACCAGCAGACCCCGACTTAGCACAGCTTTCTTT.

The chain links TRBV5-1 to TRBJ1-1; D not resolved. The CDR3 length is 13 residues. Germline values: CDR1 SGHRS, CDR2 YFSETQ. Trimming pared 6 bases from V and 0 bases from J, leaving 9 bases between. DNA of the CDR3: TGCGCCAGCACCGGCTTCATGAACACTGAAGCTTTCTTT. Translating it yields CASTGFMNTEAFF.

The CDR3: CASSLDRAGNTIYF. In nucleotides, the CDR3 is TGTGCCAGCAGCTTAGACAGGGCGGGAAACACCATATATTTT. This chain uses TRBV13 with TRBJ1-3; perhaps TRBD1 as D (6 bases). V lost 1 base, J lost 4 bases, and 8 bases lay in between. The germline gives CDR1 PRHDT, CDR2 FYEKMQ (reference sequence). The CDR3 sequence is 14 residues long.

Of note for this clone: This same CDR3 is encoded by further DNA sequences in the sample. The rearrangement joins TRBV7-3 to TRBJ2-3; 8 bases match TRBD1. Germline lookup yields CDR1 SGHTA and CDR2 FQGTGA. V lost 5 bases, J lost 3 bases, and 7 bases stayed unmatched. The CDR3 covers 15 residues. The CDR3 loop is CASSPSGGRTDTQYF. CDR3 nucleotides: TGTGCCAGCAGCCCATCAGGGGGCCGTACAGATACGCAGTATTTT.

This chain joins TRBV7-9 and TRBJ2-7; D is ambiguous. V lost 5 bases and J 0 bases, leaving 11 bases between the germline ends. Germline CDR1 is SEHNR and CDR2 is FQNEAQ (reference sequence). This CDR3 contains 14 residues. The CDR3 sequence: CASSPLLRSYEQYF. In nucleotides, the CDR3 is TGTGCCAGCAGCCCGCTCTTGCGCTCCTACGAGCAGTACTTC. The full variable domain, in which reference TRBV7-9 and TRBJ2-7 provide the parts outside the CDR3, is DTGVSQNPRHKITKRGQNVTFRCDPISEHNRLYWYRQTLGQGPEFLTYFQNEAQLEKSRLLSDRFSAERPKGSFSTLEIQRTEQGDSAMYLCASSPLLRSYEQYFGPGTRLTVT.

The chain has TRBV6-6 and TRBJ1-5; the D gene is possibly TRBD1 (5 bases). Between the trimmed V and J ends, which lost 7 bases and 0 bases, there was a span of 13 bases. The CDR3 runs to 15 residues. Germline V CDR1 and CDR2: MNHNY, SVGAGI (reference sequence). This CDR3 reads CASTTRGYSNQPQHF. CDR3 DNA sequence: TGTGCCAGCACAACTAGGGGATATAGCAATCAGCCCCAGCATTTT.

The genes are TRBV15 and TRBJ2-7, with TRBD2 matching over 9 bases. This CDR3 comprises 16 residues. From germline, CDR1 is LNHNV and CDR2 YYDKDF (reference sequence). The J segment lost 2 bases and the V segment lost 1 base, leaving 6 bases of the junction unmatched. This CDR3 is CATSRGLADPTYEQYF. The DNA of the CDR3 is TGTGCCACCAGCAGAGGACTAGCGGACCCAACCTACGAGCAGTACTTC.

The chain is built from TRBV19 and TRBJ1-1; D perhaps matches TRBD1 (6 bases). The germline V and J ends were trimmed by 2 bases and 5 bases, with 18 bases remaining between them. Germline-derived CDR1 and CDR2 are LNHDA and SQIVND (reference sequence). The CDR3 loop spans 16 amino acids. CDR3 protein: CASSIRAGAMETEAFF. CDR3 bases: TGTGCCAGTAGTATAAGAGCGGGGGCGATGGAGACTGAAGCTTTCTTT.

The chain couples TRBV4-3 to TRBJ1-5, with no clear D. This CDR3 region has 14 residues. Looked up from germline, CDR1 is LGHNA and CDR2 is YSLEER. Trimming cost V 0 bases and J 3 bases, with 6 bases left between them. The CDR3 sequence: CASSQDSYNQPQHF. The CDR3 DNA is TGCGCCAGCAGCCAAGACAGTTACAATCAGCCCCAGCATTTT.

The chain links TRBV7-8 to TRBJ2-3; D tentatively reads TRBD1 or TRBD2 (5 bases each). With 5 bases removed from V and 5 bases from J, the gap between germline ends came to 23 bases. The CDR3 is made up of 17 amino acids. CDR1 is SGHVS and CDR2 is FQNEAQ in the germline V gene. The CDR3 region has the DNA TGTGCCAGCAGCGCCGGGGTTCACAGGTTCCAGGGAGATACGCAGTATTTT. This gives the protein CASSAGVHRFQGDTQYF.

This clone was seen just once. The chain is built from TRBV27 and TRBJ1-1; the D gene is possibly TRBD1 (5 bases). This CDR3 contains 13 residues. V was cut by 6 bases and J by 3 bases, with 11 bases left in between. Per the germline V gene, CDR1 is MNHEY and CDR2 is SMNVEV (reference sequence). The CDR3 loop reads CASRTGRYTEAFF. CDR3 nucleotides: TGTGCCAGCAGGACGGGACGCTACACTGAAGCTTTCTTT.

The chain's CDR3 is CASSLGGGLYNEQFF. The CDR3 DNA is TGTGCCAGCAGTTTAGGGGGGGGGCTCTACAATGAGCAGTTCTTC. The chain carries TRBV27 and TRBJ2-1; TRBD2 is a possible D gene (7 bases). The CDR3 is 15 amino acids. In germline, CDR1 is MNHEY, CDR2 SMNVEV (reference sequence). Trimming took off 2 bases at V and 3 bases at J, with 11 bases between the two ends.

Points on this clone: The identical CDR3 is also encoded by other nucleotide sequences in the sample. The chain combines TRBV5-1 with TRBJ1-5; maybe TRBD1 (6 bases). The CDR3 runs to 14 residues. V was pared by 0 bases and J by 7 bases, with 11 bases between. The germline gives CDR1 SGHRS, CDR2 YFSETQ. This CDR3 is CASSLAQGEQPQHF. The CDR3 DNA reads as TGCGCCAGCAGCTTGGCACAGGGCGAACAGCCCCAGCATTTT.

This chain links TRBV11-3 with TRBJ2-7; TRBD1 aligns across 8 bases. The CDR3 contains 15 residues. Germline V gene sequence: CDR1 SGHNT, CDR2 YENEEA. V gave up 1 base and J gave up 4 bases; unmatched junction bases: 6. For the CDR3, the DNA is TGTGCCAGCAGCTTAGTCAGGGGGCCTGTTTACGAGCAGTACTTC. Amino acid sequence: CASSLVRGPVYEQYF.

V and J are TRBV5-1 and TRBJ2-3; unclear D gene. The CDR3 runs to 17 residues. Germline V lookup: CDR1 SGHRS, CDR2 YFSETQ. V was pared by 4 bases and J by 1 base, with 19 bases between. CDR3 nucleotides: TGCGCCAGCAGCCCCCGCCTCTGGCACTACGGCACAGATACGCAGTATTTT. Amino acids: CASSPRLWHYGTDTQYF.

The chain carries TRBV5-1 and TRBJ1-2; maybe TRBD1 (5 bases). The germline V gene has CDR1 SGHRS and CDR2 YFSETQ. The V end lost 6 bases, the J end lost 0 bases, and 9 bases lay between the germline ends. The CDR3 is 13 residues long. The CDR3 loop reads CASTDRANYGYTF. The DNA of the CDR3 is TGCGCCAGCACCGACAGAGCTAACTATGGCTACACCTTC.

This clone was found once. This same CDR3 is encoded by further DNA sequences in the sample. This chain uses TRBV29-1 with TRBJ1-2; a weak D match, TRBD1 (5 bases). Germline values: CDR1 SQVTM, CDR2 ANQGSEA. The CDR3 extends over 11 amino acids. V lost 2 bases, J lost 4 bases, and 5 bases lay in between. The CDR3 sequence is CSVERGYGYTF. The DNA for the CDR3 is TGCAGCGTTGAAAGGGGCTATGGCTACACCTTC.

CDR3 DNA: TGTGCCAGCAGTGTCTCTGGGGGGAACGAGCAGTACTTC. Translated: CASSVSGGNEQYF. V usage is TRBV2 and J usage is TRBJ2-7, with D tentatively TRBD2 (6 bases). The CDR3 length is 13 residues. The V end lost 4 bases, the J end lost 5 bases, and 12 bases lay between the germline ends. Per germline, CDR1 SNHLY and CDR2 FYNNEI.

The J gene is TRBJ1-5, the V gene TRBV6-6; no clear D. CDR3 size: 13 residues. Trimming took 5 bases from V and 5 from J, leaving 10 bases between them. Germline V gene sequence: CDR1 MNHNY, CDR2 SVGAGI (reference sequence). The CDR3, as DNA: TGTGCCAGCAGTCCCTTGATCGATCAGCCCCAGCATTTT. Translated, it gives CASSPLIDQPQHF.

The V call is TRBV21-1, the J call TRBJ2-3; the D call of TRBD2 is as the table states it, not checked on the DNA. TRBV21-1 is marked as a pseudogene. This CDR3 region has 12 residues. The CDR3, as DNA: TGTGCCCGAAACGGTCCAACTACAACCAAGTATTTT. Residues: CARNGPTTTKYF.

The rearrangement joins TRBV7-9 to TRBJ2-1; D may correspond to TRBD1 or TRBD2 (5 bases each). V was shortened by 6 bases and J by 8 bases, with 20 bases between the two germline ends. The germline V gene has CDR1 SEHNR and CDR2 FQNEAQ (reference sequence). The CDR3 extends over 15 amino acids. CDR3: CASSSIPGPPDEQFF. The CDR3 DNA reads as TGTGCCAGCAGTTCGATACCGGGACCCCCGGATGAGCAGTTCTTC.

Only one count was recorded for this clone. CDR3: CASSLSREAGDTQYF. CDR3 in DNA: TGTGCCAGCAGCTTATCCCGGGAGGCGGGTGATACGCAGTATTTT. The gene calls are TRBV7-9 and TRBJ2-3, with 7 bases aligning to TRBD2. The CDR3 consists of 15 residues. With 2 bases clipped from V and 6 bases from J, the junction kept 8 bases outside the gene matches. Germline-derived CDR1 and CDR2 are SEHNR and FQNEAQ (reference sequence).

The CDR3 region is CASSVESGYYEQYF. In nucleotides, the CDR3 is TGTGCCAGCAGCGTAGAGTCGGGGTACTACGAGCAGTACTTC. The V and J genes are TRBV9 and TRBJ2-7; D possibly corresponds to TRBD2 (5 bases). V shed 0 bases and J shed 3 bases, with 10 bases lying between them. In germline, CDR1 is SGDLS, CDR2 YYNGEE. The CDR3 loop spans 14 amino acids.